Sequencing of this T cell receptor (beta chain) was carried out in a study of blood T cell repertoires in COVID-19. Study information: There were acute and convalescent COVID-19 samples, and they came from the United States, Italy and Spain. Sources were T cells, B-cell-depleted T cells, or PBMCs; the material itself was cDNA or gDNA.

The CDR3 has 13 residues. Trimming cost V 6 bases and J 8 bases, with 13 bases left between them. Germline values: CDR1 KGHSH, CDR2 LQKENI. In the original workflow: Researchers report that nucleated cell counts were estimated from reference gene primer amplification. TCRdb's copy holds only in-frame clones and misses some; the assay was immunoSEQ multiplex PCR. V and J calls and clone size are given by that table; D and trimming were obtained from the DNA. Among over 200,000 clones, roughly 86% were seen once, and the ten largest hold over 7.5%. This sequence was found in a man aged 40-55 years who had recovered from COVID-19. The chain uses TRBV18 and TRBJ1-4, with D tentatively TRBD1 (5 bases). The specimen was peripheral blood. The CDR3 region is CASSPDQGEKLFF. The CDR3 nucleotides read TGTGCCAGCTCTCCCGATCAGGGCGAAAAACTGTTTTTT.